The T cell receptor (beta chain) under discussion was sequenced for a study of blood T cell repertoires in COVID-19. This CDR3 contains 16 residues. Trimming took 6 bases from V and 1 from J; bases not matched to a gene: 11. Looked up from germline, CDR1 is MNHEY and CDR2 is SMNVEV (reference sequence). In the study's own analysis: Amplification of reference gene primers provided the estimated nucleated cell counts. The repertoire was sequenced with immunoSEQ multiplex PCR; TCRdb's copy has only in-frame clones and lacks some. The D gene and trimming were derived from the DNA, and the V and J assignments and clone size from that table. The sample yields about 210,000 clones, 88% seen once.

Sequenced: peripheral blood. The chain is built from TRBV27 and TRBJ1-1, with TRBD1 matching 7 bases. The sequence derives from a man aged 18 to 30 with active or convalescent COVID-19. The CDR3 region has the DNA TGTGCCAGCAGCTCAGACAGGGTCGTGTCGAACACTGAAGCTTTCTTT. Its translation: CASSSDRVVSNTEAFF.